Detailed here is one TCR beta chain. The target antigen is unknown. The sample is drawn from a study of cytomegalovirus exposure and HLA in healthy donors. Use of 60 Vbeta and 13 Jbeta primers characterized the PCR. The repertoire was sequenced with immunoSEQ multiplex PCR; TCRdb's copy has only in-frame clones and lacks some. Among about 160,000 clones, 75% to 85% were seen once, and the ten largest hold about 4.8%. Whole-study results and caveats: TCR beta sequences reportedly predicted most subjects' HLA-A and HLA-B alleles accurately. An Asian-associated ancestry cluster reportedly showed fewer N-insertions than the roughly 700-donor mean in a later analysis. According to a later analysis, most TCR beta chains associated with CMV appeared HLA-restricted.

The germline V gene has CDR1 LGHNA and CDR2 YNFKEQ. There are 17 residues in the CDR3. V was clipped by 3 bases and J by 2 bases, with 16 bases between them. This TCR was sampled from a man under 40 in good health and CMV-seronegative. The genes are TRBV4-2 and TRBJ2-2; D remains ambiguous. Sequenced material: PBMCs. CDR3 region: CASSHSRLAANTGELFF. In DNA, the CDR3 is TGTGCCAGCAGCCACTCCCGACTTGCCGCTAACACCGGGGAGCTGTTTTTT.